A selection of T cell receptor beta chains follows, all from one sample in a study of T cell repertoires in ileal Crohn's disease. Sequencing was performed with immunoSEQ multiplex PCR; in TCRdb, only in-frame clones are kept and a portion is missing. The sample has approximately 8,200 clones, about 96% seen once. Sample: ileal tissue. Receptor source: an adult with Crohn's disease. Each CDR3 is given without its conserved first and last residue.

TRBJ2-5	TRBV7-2	ASSFSGRETQY
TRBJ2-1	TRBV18	ASSPPRTGVSNEQF
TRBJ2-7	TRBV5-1	ASSLYGQGYEQY
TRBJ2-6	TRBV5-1	ASSPTGFEGANVLT
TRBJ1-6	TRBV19	ASSIDRTGGSPLH
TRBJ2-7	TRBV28	ASSRGRGASYEQY
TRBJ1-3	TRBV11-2	ASSLQGRFGNTIY
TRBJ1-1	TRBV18	ASLAGTYTEAF
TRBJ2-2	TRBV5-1	ASTEQGSGELF
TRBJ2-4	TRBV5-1	ASSLDGNIQY
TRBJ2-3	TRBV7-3	ASSLKTSGGASDTQY
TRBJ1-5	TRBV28	ASSLSGTGVRDQPQH
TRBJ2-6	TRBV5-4	ASSRQNSGVGANVLT
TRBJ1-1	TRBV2	ASLVRNTEAF
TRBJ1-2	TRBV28	ATRPGNNYGYT
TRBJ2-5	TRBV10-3	AIREGQGQTQY
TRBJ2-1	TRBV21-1	ASSKGSRPYNEQF
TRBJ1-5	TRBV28	ASSRTGGTQPQH
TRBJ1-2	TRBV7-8	ASSPPGQGYRGYT
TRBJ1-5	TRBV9	ASSVGHDQPQH
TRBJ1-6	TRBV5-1	ASSRTKSSRGEVPPENSPLH
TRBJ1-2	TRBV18	ASSSDSHDRYT
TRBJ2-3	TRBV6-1	ASSGAGGPGTDTQY
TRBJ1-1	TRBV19	ASSKGRAGTEAF
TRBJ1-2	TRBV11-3	ASSSFWVRGNYGYT
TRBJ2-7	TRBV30	AWSGGTGSEQY
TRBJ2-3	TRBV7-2	ASTFRLSTDTQY
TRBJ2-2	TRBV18	ASSPPSRGQSGELF
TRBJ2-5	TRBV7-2	ASSLTTGETQY
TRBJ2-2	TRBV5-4	ASSLGGRLLATGELF
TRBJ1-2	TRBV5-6	ASSTGTGNYGYT
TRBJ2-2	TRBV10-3	AIASGNTGELF
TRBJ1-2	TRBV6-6	ASSRQGPIYDGYT
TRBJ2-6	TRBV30	AWSTGGLSSGANVLT
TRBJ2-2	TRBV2	ASSEVVVAGLAGELF
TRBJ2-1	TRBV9	ASSVRFGVNEQF
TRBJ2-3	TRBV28	ASSPPWGGPFADTQY
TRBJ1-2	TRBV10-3	AISESTGQAGYT
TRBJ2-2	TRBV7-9	ASSGQGFPGELF
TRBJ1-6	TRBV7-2	ASSLGSSYNSPLH
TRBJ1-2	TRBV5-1	ASSFNIGTQGYT
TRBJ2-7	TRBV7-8	ASRTTSSYEQY
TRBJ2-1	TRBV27	ASSLLGAVEQF
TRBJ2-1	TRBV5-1	ASSWGPGLSYNEQF
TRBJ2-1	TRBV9	ASSVSGTARNNEQF
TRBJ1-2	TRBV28	ASSVNYGYT
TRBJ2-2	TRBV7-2	ASSPTGDGELF
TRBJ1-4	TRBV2	ASSDGTANEKLF
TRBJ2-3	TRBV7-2	ASSPTGTGFSDTQY
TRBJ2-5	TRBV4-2	ASSQAGLAGNQETQY
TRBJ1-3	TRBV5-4	ASSLGDRGSGNTIY
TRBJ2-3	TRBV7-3	ASSISTQGIDTQY